This paragraph reports one T cell receptor (beta chain). This specimen belongs to a study of control samples from healthy donors and cancer patients. TCRdb keeps only in-frame clones here, not all; method: immunoSEQ multiplex PCR. The data show under 65,000 clones, 65% to 90% seen once. The CDR3 length is 13 residues. V dropped 5 bases and J dropped 4 bases, with 10 bases sitting between them. CDR1 is SNHLY and CDR2 is FYNNEI in the germline V gene. V gene TRBV2 combines with J gene TRBJ2-3; D ambiguous. Sequencing was done on a sample of PBMCs. This clonotype originated in a woman between 45 and 65 years old with lung cancer. The CDR3 sequence: CASSRTDPDTQYF. As DNA, the CDR3 is TGTGCCAGCAGTCGAACGGACCCAGATACGCAGTATTTT.